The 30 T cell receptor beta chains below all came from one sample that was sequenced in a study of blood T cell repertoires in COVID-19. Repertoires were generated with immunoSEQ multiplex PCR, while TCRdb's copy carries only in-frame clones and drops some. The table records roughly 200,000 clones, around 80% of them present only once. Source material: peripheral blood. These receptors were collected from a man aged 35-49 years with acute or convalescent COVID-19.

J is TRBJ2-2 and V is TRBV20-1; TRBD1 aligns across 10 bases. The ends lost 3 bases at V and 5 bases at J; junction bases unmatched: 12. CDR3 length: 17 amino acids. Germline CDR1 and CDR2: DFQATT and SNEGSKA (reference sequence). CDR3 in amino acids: CSASRRDRGSLTGELFF. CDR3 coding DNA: TGCAGTGCTAGTAGGCGGGACAGGGGAAGTTTAACCGGGGAGCTGTTTTTT.

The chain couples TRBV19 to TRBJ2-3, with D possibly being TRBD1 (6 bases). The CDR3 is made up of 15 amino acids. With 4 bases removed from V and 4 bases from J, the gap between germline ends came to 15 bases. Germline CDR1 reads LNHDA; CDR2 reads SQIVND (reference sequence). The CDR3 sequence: CASSTIQQGSDTQYF. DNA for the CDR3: TGTGCCAGTAGTACCATTCAACAGGGATCAGATACGCAGTATTTT.

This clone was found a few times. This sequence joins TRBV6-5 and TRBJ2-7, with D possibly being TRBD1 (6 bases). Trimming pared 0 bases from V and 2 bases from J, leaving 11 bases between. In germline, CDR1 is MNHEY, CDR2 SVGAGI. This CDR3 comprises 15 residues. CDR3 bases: TGTGCCAGCAGTTACTCGGGGACATTACCCTACGAGCAGTACTTC. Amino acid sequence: CASSYSGTLPYEQYF.

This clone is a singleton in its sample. The CDR3 DNA follows: TGTGCCAGCAGCTTGCTAGCGGGATTTGTCGATGAGCAGTTCTTC. This translates into CASSLLAGFVDEQFF. The gene calls are TRBV7-2 and TRBJ2-1; 9 nucleotides match TRBD2. The J segment lost 8 bases and the V segment lost 3 bases, leaving 8 bases of the junction unmatched. The CDR3 has 15 residues. From germline, CDR1 is SGHTA and CDR2 FQGNSA.

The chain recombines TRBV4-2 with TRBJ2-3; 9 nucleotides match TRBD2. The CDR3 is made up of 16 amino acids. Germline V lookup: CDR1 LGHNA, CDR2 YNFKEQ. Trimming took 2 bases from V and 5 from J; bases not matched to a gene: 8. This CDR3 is CASSQTQTSGQDTQYF. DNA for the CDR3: TGTGCCAGCAGCCAAACTCAGACTAGCGGCCAAGATACGCAGTATTTT.

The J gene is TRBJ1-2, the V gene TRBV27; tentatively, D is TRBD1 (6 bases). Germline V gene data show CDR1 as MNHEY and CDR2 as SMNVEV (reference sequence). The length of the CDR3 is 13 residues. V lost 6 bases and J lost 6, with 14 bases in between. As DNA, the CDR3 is TGTGCCAGCAGGGATATCTCAGGGGATGGCTACACCTTC. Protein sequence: CASRDISGDGYTF.

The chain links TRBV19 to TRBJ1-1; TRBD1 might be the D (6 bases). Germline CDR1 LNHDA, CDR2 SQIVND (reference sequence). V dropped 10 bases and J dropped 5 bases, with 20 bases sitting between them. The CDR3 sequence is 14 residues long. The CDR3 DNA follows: TGTGCCACGGTGACAGGTCCGGCCGGAACTGAAGCTTTCTTT. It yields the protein CATVTGPAGTEAFF. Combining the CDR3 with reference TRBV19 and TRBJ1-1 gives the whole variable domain DGGITQSPKYLFRKEGQNVTLSCEQNLNHDAMYWYRQDPGQGLRLIYYSQIVNDFQKGDIAEGYSVSREKKESFPLTVTSAQKNPTAFYLCATVTGPAGTEAFFGQGTRLTVV.

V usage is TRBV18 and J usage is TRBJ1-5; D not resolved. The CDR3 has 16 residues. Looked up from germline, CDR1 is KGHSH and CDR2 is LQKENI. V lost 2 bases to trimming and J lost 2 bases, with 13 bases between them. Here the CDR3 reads CASSPFEGGGNQPQHF. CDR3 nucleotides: TGTGCCAGCTCACCATTTGAGGGTGGTGGCAATCAGCCCCAGCATTTT.

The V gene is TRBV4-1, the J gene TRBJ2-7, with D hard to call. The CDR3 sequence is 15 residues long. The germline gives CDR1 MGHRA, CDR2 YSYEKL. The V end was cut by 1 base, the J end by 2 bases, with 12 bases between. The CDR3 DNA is TGCGCCAGCAGCCAAGGAATAGCAGAGCCCTACGAGCAGTACTTC. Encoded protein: CASSQGIAEPYEQYF.

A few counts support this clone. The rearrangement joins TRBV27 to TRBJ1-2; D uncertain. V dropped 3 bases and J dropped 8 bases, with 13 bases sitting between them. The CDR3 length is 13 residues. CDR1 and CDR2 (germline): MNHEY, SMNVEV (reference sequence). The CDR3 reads CASSFKAGWGYTF. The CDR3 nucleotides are TGTGCCAGCAGTTTTAAGGCAGGCTGGGGCTACACCTTC.

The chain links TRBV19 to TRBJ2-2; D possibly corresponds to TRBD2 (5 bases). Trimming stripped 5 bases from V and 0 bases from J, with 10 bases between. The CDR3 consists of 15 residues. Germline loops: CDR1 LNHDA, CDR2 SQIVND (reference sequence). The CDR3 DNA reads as TGTGCCAGTAGTTTGAGGGAGTCGAACACCGGGGAGCTGTTTTTT. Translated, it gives CASSLRESNTGELFF.

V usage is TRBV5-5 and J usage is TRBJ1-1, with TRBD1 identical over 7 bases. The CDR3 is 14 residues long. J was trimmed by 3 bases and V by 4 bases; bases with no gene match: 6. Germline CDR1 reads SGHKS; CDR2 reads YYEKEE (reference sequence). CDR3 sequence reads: CASSAPGQYTEAFF. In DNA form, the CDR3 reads TGTGCCAGCAGCGCCCCGGGACAGTACACTGAAGCTTTCTTT.

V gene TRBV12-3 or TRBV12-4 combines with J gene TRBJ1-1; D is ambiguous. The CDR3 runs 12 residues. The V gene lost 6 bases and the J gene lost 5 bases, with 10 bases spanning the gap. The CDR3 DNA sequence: TGTGCCAGCAGCCCCGTGAGGACTGAAGCTTTCTTT. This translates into CASSPVRTEAFF.

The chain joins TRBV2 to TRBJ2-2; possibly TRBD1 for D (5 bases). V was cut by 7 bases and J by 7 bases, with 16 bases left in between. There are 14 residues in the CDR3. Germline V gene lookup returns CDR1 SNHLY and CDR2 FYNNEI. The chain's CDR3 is CASTAGQRIGELFF. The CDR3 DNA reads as TGTGCCAGCACGGCAGGGCAAAGAATCGGGGAGCTGTTTTTT.

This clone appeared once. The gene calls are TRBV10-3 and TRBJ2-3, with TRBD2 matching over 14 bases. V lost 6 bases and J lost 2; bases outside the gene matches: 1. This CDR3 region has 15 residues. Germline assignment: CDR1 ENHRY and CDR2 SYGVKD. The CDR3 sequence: CAIRGLAGDTDTQYF. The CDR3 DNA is TGTGCCATCAGGGGACTAGCGGGAGACACAGATACGCAGTATTTT.

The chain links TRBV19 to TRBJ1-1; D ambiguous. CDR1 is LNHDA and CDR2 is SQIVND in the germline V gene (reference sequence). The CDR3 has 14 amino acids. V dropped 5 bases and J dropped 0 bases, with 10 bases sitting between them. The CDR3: CASSRRVMNTEAFF. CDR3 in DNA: TGTGCCAGTAGTCGCCGCGTAATGAACACTGAAGCTTTCTTT.

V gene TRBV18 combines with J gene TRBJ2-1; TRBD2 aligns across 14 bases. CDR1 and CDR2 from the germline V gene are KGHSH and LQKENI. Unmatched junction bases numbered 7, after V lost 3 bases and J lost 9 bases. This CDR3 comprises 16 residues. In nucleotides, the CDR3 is TGTGCCAGCTCACCCAGACTAGCGGGAGGGTTTTCTGAGCAGTTCTTC. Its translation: CASSPRLAGGFSEQFF.

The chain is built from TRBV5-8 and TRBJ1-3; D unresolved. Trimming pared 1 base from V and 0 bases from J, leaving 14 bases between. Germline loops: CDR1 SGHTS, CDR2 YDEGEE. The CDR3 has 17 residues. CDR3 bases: TGTGCCAGCAGCTTGTGGGGAGAAGTCTACTCTGGAAACACCATATATTTT. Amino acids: CASSLWGEVYSGNTIYF. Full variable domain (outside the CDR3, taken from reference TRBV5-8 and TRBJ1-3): EAGVTQSPTHLIKTRGQQATLRCSPISGHTSVYWYQQALGLGLQFLLWYDEGEERNRGNFPPRFSGRQFPNYSSELNVNALELEDSALYLCASSLWGEVYSGNTIYFGEGSWLTVV.

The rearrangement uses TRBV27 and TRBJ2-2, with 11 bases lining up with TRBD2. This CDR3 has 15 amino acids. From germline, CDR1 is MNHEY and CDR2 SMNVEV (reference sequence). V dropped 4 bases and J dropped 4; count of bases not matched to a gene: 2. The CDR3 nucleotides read TGTGCCAGCAGTTCCGGACTAGCGGGCACCGGGGAGCTGTTTTTT. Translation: CASSSGLAGTGELFF.

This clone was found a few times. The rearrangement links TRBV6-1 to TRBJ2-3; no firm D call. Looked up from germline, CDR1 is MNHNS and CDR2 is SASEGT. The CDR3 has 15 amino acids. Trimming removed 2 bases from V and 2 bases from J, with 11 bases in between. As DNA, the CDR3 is TGTGCCAGCAGTGAATTTAGAGGTTCCACAGATACGCAGTATTTT. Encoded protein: CASSEFRGSTDTQYF.

CDR3 nucleotide sequence: TGCGCCAGCAGATTGGGTGTCGGGAGGGTGGAAGAGACCCAGTACTTC. Translation: CASRLGVGRVEETQYF. V gene TRBV4-1 combines with J gene TRBJ2-5; TRBD2 matches 8 bases. The V segment lost 6 bases and the J segment 3 bases; nucleotides outside the gene matches: 12. The CDR3 is 16 residues long. The germline V gene has CDR1 MGHRA and CDR2 YSYEKL.

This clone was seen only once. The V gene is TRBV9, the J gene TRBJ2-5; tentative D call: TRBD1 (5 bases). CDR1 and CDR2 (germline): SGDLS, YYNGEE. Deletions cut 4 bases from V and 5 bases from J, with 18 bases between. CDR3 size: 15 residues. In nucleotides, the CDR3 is TGTGCCAGCAGCCAAGATGCAGGACAAGGGGAGACCCAGTACTTC. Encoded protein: CASSQDAGQGETQYF.

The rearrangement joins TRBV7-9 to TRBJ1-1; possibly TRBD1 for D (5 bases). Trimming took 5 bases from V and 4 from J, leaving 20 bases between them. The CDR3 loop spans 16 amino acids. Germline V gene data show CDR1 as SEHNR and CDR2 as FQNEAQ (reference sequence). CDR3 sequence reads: CASSPLGGAGATEAFF. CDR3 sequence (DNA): TGTGCCAGCAGCCCACTAGGCGGGGCTGGGGCCACTGAAGCTTTCTTT.

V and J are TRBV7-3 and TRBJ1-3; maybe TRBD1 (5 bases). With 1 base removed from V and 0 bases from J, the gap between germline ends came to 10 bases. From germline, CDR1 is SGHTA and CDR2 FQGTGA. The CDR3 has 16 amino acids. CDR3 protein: CASSLSQGLSGNTIYF. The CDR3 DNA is TGTGCCAGCAGCTTAAGTCAGGGCCTCTCTGGAAACACCATATATTTT.

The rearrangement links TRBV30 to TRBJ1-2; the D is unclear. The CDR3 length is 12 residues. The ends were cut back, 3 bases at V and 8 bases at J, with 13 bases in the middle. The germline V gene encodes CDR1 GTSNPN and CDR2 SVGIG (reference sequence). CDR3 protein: CAWSQRAGGYTF. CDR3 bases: TGTGCCTGGAGCCAAAGAGCGGGGGGCTACACCTTC. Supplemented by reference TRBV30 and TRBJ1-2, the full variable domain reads SQTIHQWPATLVQPVGSPLSLECTVEGTSNPNLYWYRQAAGRGLQLLFYSVGIGQISSEVPQNLSASRPQDRQFILSSKKLLLSDSGFYLCAWSQRAGGYTFGSGTRLTVV.

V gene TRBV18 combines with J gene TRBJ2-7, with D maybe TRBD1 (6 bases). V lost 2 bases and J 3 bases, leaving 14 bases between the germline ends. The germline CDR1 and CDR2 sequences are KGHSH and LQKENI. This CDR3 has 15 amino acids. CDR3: CASSPGQGGRYEQYF. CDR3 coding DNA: TGTGCCAGCTCACCAGGGCAAGGGGGTCGCTACGAGCAGTACTTC.

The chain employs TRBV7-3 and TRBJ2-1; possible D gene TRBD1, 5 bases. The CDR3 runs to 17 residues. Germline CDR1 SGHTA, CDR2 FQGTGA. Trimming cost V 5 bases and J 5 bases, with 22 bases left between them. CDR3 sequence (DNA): TGTGCCAGCAGCCCCTCCGGTCCAGGGCGCTTCAACAATGAGCAGTTCTTC. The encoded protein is CASSPSGPGRFNNEQFF.

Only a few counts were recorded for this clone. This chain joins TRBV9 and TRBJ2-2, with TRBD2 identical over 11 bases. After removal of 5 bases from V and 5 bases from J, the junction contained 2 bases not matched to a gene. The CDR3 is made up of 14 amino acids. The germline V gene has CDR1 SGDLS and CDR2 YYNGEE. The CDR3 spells CASRLAGETGELFF. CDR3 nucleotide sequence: TGTGCCAGCAGACTAGCGGGAGAAACCGGGGAGCTGTTTTTT.

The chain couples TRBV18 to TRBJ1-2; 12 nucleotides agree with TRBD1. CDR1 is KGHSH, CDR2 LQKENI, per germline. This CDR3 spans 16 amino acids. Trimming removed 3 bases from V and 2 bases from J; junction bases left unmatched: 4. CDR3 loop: CASSPLGTGGNYGYTF. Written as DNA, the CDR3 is TGTGCCAGCTCACCCCTGGGGACAGGGGGCAACTATGGCTACACCTTC.

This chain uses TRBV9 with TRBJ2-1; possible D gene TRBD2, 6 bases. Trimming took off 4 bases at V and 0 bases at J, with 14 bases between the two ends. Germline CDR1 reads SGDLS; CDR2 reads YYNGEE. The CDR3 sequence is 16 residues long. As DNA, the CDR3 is TGTGCCAGCAGCCCGTGGTTCGGGAGCTCCTACAATGAGCAGTTCTTC. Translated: CASSPWFGSSYNEQFF.